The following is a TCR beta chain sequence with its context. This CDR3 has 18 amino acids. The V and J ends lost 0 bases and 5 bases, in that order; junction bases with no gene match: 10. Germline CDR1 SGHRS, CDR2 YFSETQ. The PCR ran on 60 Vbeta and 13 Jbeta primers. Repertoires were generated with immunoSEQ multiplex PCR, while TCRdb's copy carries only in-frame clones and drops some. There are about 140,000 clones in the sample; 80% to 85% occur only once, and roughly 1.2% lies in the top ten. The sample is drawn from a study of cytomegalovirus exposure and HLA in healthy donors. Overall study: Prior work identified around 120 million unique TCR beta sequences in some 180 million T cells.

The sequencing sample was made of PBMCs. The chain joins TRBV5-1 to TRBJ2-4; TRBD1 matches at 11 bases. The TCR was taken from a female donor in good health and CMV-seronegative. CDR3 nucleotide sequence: TGCGCCAGCAGCTTGGGTTTTCGGACAGGGGGCGCGGAAAACATTCAGTACTTC. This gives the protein CASSLGFRTGGAENIQYF.